The 3 T cell receptor beta chains reported below all come from one sample, sequenced in a study of blood T cell repertoires in COVID-19. Repertoires were generated with immunoSEQ multiplex PCR, while TCRdb's copy carries only in-frame clones and drops some. The repertoire holds a few hundred thousand clones, with around 81% as singletons. Sequencing was carried out using peripheral blood. The source is a woman aged 60 to 75 with acute or convalescent COVID-19.

The chain recombines TRBV3-1 (or the pseudogene TRBV3-2) with TRBJ1-1; D is undetermined. V lost 1 base to trimming and J lost 4 bases, with 13 bases between them. The V gene's germline CDR1 is LGHDT and CDR2 YNNKEL (reference sequence). The CDR3 is 15 amino acids. Written as DNA, the CDR3 is TGTGCCAGCAGCCAAGGCGGGTTCTATGGCACTGAAGCTTTCTTT. This encodes CASSQGGFYGTEAFF.

In regard to this clone: This specimen includes other DNA sequences encoding the same CDR3. CDR3 bases: TGTGCCAGCAGCCAGGGCGGGGTTGGCTACACCTTC. Protein product: CASSQGGVGYTF. This chain uses TRBV3-1 (or the pseudogene TRBV3-2) with TRBJ1-2, with D hard to call. V lost 3 bases, J lost 7 bases, and 9 bases lay in between. The CDR3 length is 12 residues. Per germline, CDR1 LGHDT and CDR2 YNNKEL (reference sequence).

V gene TRBV6-5 combines with J gene TRBJ1-2; D might be TRBD1 (5 bases). CDR1 and CDR2 from the germline V gene are MNHEY and SVGAGI. V dropped 1 base and J dropped 0 bases, with 12 bases sitting between them. The CDR3 contains 16 residues. The CDR3 is CASSYLGAKANYGYTF. CDR3 in DNA: TGTGCCAGCAGTTACTTAGGGGCTAAAGCTAACTATGGCTACACCTTC.